This T cell receptor (beta chain) was obtained from a study of technical replicates of blood from a handful of donors. Data came from immunoSEQ multiplex PCR; TCRdb stores just in-frame clones and leaves some out. The sample carries about 71,000 clones, approximately 97% recorded once. V was pared by 0 bases and J by 0 bases, with 13 bases between. CDR1 is SGHKS, CDR2 YYEKEE, per germline (reference sequence). The CDR3 has 17 amino acids. The sequence was collected from a human donor in good health. V is TRBV5-5 and J is TRBJ1-3; no clear D gene. The sequencing input was T cells isolated from PBMCs. CDR3 loop: CASSLGAGITSGNTIYF. In DNA, the CDR3 is TGTGCCAGCAGCTTGGGGGCAGGAATTACCTCTGGAAACACCATATATTTT.